These 26 T cell receptor beta chains originate from one sample sequenced in a study of immune cell composition in non-small cell lung cancer. Method: immunoSEQ multiplex PCR; TCRdb's copy keeps in-frame clones and lacks some. Here the sample spans about 8,300 clones, under 85% being singletons. The sample taken for sequencing was lung tumor tissue. Every receptor here comes from a human donor with non-small cell lung cancer.

The chain links TRBV30 to TRBJ2-4, with TRBD2 matching over 11 bases. V was pared by 0 bases and J by 0 bases, with 4 bases of the junction left unmatched. The germline V gene has CDR1 GTSNPN and CDR2 SVGIG (reference sequence). This CDR3 region has 17 residues. The CDR3 DNA follows: TGTGCCTGGAGTGTAAGTCTAGCGGGGGGAGCCAAAAACATTCAGTACTTC. It codes for CAWSVSLAGGAKNIQYF.

V is TRBV7-2 and J is TRBJ2-7, with 7 bases lining up with TRBD1. The junction had 9 bases not matched to a gene; V was cut back by 4 bases and J by 0 bases. Germline V gene sequence: CDR1 SGHTA, CDR2 FQGNSA. The CDR3 length is 16 residues. The chain's CDR3 is CASSSTVRTGSYEQYF. The CDR3 DNA reads as TGTGCCAGCAGCTCTACTGTTCGGACAGGCTCCTACGAGCAGTACTTC.

The chain employs TRBV5-1 and TRBJ2-5; weak D call: TRBD2 (5 bases). CDR3 size: 14 residues. V was clipped by 5 bases and J by 3 bases, with 14 bases between them. The V gene's germline CDR1 is SGHRS and CDR2 YFSETQ. The DNA of the CDR3 is TGCGCCAGCAGATTCTCGCCGGGAAAAGAGACCCAGTACTTC. Translating gives CASRFSPGKETQYF.

The chain recombines TRBV28 with TRBJ1-2, with 8 nucleotides matching TRBD1. The CDR3 runs to 14 residues. Trimming removed 5 bases from V and 5 bases from J; junction bases left unmatched: 7. Germline V gene data show CDR1 as MDHEN and CDR2 as SYDVKM. CDR3 sequence: CASSPQGQAYGYTF. CDR3 DNA: TGTGCCAGCAGTCCTCAGGGACAGGCTTATGGCTACACCTTC.

This clone was observed a few times. V gene TRBV7-9 combines with J gene TRBJ2-5; no reliable D call. Trimming cost V 0 bases and J 5 bases, with 7 bases left between them. This CDR3 is built from 13 residues. Germline V gene lookup returns CDR1 SEHNR and CDR2 FQNEAQ (reference sequence). CDR3 sequence: CASSLAVVETQYF. CDR3 nucleotides: TGTGCCAGCAGCTTAGCTGTGGTGGAGACCCAGTACTTC. The full variable domain, in which reference TRBV7-9 and TRBJ2-5 provide the parts outside the CDR3, is DTGVSQNPRHKITKRGQNVTFRCDPISEHNRLYWYRQTLGQGPEFLTYFQNEAQLEKSRLLSDRFSAERPKGSFSTLEIQRTEQGDSAMYLCASSLAVVETQYFGPGTRLLVL.

The chain carries TRBV4-1 and TRBJ1-4, with D uncertain. This CDR3 comprises 16 residues. Germline values: CDR1 MGHRA, CDR2 YSYEKL. Trimming cost V 5 bases and J 0 bases, with 13 bases left between them. Written as DNA, the CDR3 is TGCGCCAGCAGCTTAGAGGGCGGTGCAACTAATGAAAAACTGTTTTTT. Translating it yields CASSLEGGATNEKLFF.

The chain carries TRBV5-4 and TRBJ2-1, with 14 bases identical to TRBD2. V lost 4 bases and J lost 7; bases outside the gene matches: 7. CDR3 length equals 16 residues. The germline V gene has CDR1 SGHNT and CDR2 YYREEE (reference sequence). This chain's CDR3 is CASSPRGTSGRNEQFF. For the CDR3, the DNA is TGTGCCAGCAGCCCCAGGGGGACTAGCGGGAGAAATGAGCAGTTCTTC. Full variable domain (missing parts from reference TRBV5-4 and TRBJ2-1): ETGVTQSPTHLIKTRGQQVTLRCSSQSGHNTVSWYQQALGQGPQFIFQYYREEENGRGNFPPRFSGLQFPNYSSELNVNALELDDSALYLCASSPRGTSGRNEQFFGPGTRLTVL.

The chain joins TRBV10-3 to TRBJ2-2; D gene uncertain. With 2 bases removed from V and 4 bases from J, the gap between germline ends came to 11 bases. The CDR3 covers 15 residues. Germline values: CDR1 ENHRY, CDR2 SYGVKD. The CDR3 here is CAISEKSLVTGELFF. Written as DNA, the CDR3 is TGTGCCATCAGTGAGAAGTCGCTGGTCACCGGGGAGCTGTTTTTT.

The table lists this clone with a few counts. This chain uses TRBV15 with TRBJ1-1, with D maybe TRBD1 (5 bases). V was trimmed by 0 bases and J by 2 bases, leaving 13 bases between them. The germline CDR1 and CDR2 sequences are LNHNV and YYDKDF (reference sequence). The CDR3 length is 16 residues. CDR3 nucleotides: TGTGCCACCAGCAGAGAGGGCAGGGACTTAAACACTGAAGCTTTCTTT. Protein sequence: CATSREGRDLNTEAFF.

This clone appeared a few times. This chain's CDR3 is CASSLSTGGNQPQHF. The CDR3 DNA sequence: TGTGCCAGCAGTTTATCAACAGGGGGCAATCAGCCCCAGCATTTT. The V gene is TRBV27, the J gene TRBJ1-5; 7 bases map to TRBD1. The CDR3 consists of 15 residues. The V gene's germline CDR1 is MNHEY and CDR2 SMNVEV (reference sequence). V lost 0 bases, J lost 2 bases, and 1 base stayed unmatched.

The chain links TRBV29-1 to TRBJ2-3, with D possibly TRBD2 on 5 matching bases. This CDR3 contains 17 residues. V was cut by 8 bases and J by 0 bases, with 24 bases left in between. Germline lookup yields CDR1 SQVTM and CDR2 ANQGSEA. The CDR3 spells CSMRVEFSGPSTDTQYF. CDR3 DNA: TGCAGCATGAGGGTGGAGTTTTCGGGCCCTAGCACAGATACGCAGTATTTT.

The V gene is TRBV6-1, the J gene TRBJ2-2, with 9 positions matching TRBD2. Germline CDR1 MNHNS, CDR2 SASEGT. There are 18 residues in the CDR3. J gave up 4 bases and V 3 bases, and 12 bases lay outside the gene matches. The chain's CDR3 is CASSERAGGIGGTGELFF. The CDR3 coding sequence is TGTGCCAGCAGTGAGAGGGCGGGGGGGATCGGAGGCACCGGGGAGCTGTTTTTT.

This clone was seen once. The chain joins TRBV5-6 to TRBJ1-2; 7 nucleotides align to TRBD1. V gave up 0 bases and J gave up 7 bases; unmatched junction bases: 6. The CDR3 consists of 14 residues. Germline lookup yields CDR1 SGHDT and CDR2 YYEEEE. The CDR3 DNA reads TGTGCCAGCAGCTTGGGGGGACAGAGCCGTGGCTACACCTTC. This encodes CASSLGGQSRGYTF.

The chain is built from TRBV6-1 and TRBJ2-7, with D perhaps matching TRBD2 (5 bases). The V end lost 4 bases, the J end lost 0 bases, and 10 bases lay between the germline ends. Germline CDR1 MNHNS, CDR2 SASEGT. This CDR3 is 14 amino acids long. The CDR3 protein is CASSVYGNSYEQYF. CDR3 coding DNA: TGTGCCAGCAGTGTGTACGGGAACTCCTACGAGCAGTACTTC.

The rearrangement uses TRBV7-2 and TRBJ2-3; D is tentatively TRBD1 or TRBD2 (6 bases each). Between the trimmed V and J ends, which lost 3 bases and 0 bases, there was a span of 10 bases. This CDR3 is 15 amino acids long. Per the germline V gene, CDR1 is SGHTA and CDR2 is FQGNSA. The CDR3 region is CASSFGGPSTDTQYF. The CDR3 DNA reads as TGTGCCAGCAGCTTTGGGGGGCCCAGCACAGATACGCAGTATTTT.

The V gene is TRBV2, the J gene TRBJ1-4; D not resolved. This CDR3 is 16 amino acids long. Per germline, CDR1 SNHLY and CDR2 FYNNEI. With 7 bases removed from V and 0 bases from J, the gap between germline ends came to 15 bases. CDR3 residues: CASTARPVATNEKLFF. CDR3 coding DNA: TGTGCCAGCACCGCCAGGCCTGTTGCAACTAATGAAAAACTGTTTTTT.

Comments on this clone: At the DNA level, this CDR3 is encoded by other sequences in the same sample as well. The gene calls are TRBV18 and TRBJ2-7; 8 nucleotides match TRBD2. Trimming cost V 8 bases and J 1 base; bases outside gene matches: 1. This CDR3 is 12 amino acids long. The germline V gene encodes CDR1 KGHSH and CDR2 LQKENI. This CDR3 reads CASRGGSYEQYF. The CDR3 DNA reads TGTGCCAGCCGGGGGGGATCCTACGAGCAGTACTTC.

The table lists this clone with a few counts. The chain links TRBV23-1 to TRBJ2-1; D is possibly TRBD2 (6 bases). TRBV23-1 is an ORF for which the function is uncertain. The CDR3 contains 20 residues. The V end was cut by 1 base, the J end by 7 bases, with 29 bases between. This CDR3 reads CASSQCRTPDRELSWNEQFF. In DNA form, the CDR3 reads TGCGCCAGCAGTCAATGTCGGACCCCGGACCGGGAGTTGTCTTGGAATGAGCAGTTCTTC.

CDR3 DNA sequence: TGTGCCAGCACCAGAGGCATCCCCTACGAGCAGTACTTC. Translating gives CASTRGIPYEQYF. The chain is built from TRBV6-5 and TRBJ2-7; no reliable D call. V lost 7 bases to trimming and J lost 2 bases, with 12 bases between them. The CDR3 sequence is 13 residues long. Germline V gene sequence: CDR1 MNHEY, CDR2 SVGAGI.

The chain couples TRBV5-6 to TRBJ1-2; 10 bases match TRBD1. The germline V gene has CDR1 SGHDT and CDR2 YYEEEE. The CDR3 is 14 amino acids. With 0 bases clipped from V and 6 bases from J, the junction kept 2 bases outside the gene matches. Here the CDR3 DNA reads TGTGCCAGCAGCTTGGCGACAGGGGGCGATGGCTACACCTTC. As protein: CASSLATGGDGYTF.

By share, this clone ranks as large. V is TRBV7-6 and J is TRBJ2-2, with D tentatively TRBD1 or TRBD2 (5 bases each). Germline V gene data show CDR1 as SGHVS and CDR2 as FNYEAQ. The V and J ends lost 4 bases and 1 base respectively, with 7 bases between them. The CDR3 has 14 residues. As DNA, the CDR3 is TGTGCCAGCAGCTGGGGGTGGAACACCGGGGAGCTGTTTTTT. It yields the protein CASSWGWNTGELFF.

The chain recombines TRBV6-6 with TRBJ1-5; D is possibly TRBD1 (5 bases). The CDR3 runs 15 residues. V lost 5 bases, J lost 1 base, and 12 bases lay in between. CDR1 is MNHNY, CDR2 SVGAGI, per germline (reference sequence). CDR3 amino acids: CASSVRQSSNQPQHF. The CDR3 DNA follows: TGTGCCAGCAGTGTCCGACAGAGCAGCAATCAGCCCCAGCATTTT.

In its sample, this clone was seen a few times. The chain joins TRBV5-1 to TRBJ1-2, with 9 bases aligning to TRBD1. This CDR3 is built from 14 residues. Per germline, CDR1 SGHRS and CDR2 YFSETQ. The junction had 7 bases not matched to a gene; V was cut back by 5 bases and J by 5 bases. CDR3 coding DNA: TGCGCCAGCAGAAGGGACAGGGCAGAATATGGCTACACCTTC. Translating it yields CASRRDRAEYGYTF. The full variable domain, with the rest looked up from reference TRBV5-1 and TRBJ1-2, is KAGVTQTPRYLIKTRGQQVTLSCSPISGHRSVSWYQQTPGQGLQFLFEYFSETQRNKGNFPGRFSGRQFSNSRSEMNVSTLELGDSALYLCASRRDRAEYGYTFGSGTRLTVV.

This clone appeared a single time. The V and J genes are TRBV19 and TRBJ1-6, with D hard to call. The CDR3 runs to 15 residues. V lost 1 base to trimming and J lost 4 bases, with 8 bases between them. Germline assignment: CDR1 LNHDA and CDR2 SQIVND (reference sequence). The CDR3 loop reads CASSIGERYNSPLHF. In DNA, the CDR3 is TGTGCCAGTAGTATAGGGGAGAGGTATAATTCACCCCTCCACTTT.

The chain carries TRBV10-3 and TRBJ2-1; D remains ambiguous. The CDR3 has 13 residues. V lost 10 bases and J 6 bases, leaving 16 bases between the germline ends. Germline V gene sequence: CDR1 ENHRY, CDR2 SYGVKD. Here the CDR3 DNA reads TGTGCCACCTCGACCGCAGTACTCAATGAGCAGTTCTTC. It encodes CATSTAVLNEQFF.

The rearrangement links TRBV11-2 to TRBJ2-7; 7 bases fit TRBD2. V shed 8 bases, J shed 4 bases, and the junction held 11 bases outside the gene matches. Per germline, CDR1 SGHAT and CDR2 FQNNGV. There are 14 residues in the CDR3. CDR3 region: CASASRGERYEQYF. The CDR3 DNA sequence: TGTGCCAGCGCGTCCCGGGGGGAGCGTTACGAGCAGTACTTC.